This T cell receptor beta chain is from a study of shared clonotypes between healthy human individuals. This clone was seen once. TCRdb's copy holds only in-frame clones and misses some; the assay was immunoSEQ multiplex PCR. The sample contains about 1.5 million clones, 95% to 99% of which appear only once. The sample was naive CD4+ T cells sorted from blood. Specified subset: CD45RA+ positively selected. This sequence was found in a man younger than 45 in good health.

DNA of the CDR3: TGCAGTGTCAGCTCTGGAAACACCATATATTTT. It yields the protein CSVSSGNTIYF. The chain employs TRBV20-1 and TRBJ1-3; D ambiguous. Trimming pared 7 bases from V and 0 bases from J, leaving 4 bases between. This CDR3 region has 11 residues. CDR1 DFQATT and CDR2 SNEGSKA come from the germline V gene (reference sequence).